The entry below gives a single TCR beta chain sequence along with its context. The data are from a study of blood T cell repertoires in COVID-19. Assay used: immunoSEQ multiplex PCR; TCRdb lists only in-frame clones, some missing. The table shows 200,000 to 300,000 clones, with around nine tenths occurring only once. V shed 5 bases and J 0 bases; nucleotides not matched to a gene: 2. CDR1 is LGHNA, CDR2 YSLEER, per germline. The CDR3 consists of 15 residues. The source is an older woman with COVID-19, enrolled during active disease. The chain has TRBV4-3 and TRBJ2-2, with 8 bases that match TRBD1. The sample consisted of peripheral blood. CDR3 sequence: CASSATGANTGELFF. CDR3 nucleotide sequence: TGCGCCAGCAGCGCGACAGGGGCGAACACCGGGGAGCTGTTTTTT.